This T cell receptor (beta chain) was captured by sequencing in a study of blood T cell repertoires in COVID-19. Across the study: From the United States, Italy and Spain came samples of acute and convalescent COVID-19.

The CDR3 totals 12 residues. Trimming removed 7 bases from V and 7 bases from J, with 13 bases in between. Per germline, CDR1 LNHDA and CDR2 SQIVND (reference sequence). Original processing methods: Estimates of nucleated cell counts were drawn from the amplification of reference gene primers. Clones were read by immunoSEQ multiplex PCR, and TCRdb kept only the in-frame ones, dropping some. The V and J calls and the clone size are those of that table, but D and trimming were determined from the DNA. The data hold about 200,000 clones, with around 85% observed a single time. Recruited during active infection, patients (from Seattle) were subsequently followed longitudinally.

The sequenced material came from peripheral blood. V gene TRBV19 combines with J gene TRBJ1-2; possibly TRBD1 for D (5 bases). This receptor was taken from a woman in her seventies with COVID-19, enrolled during active disease. The CDR3 sequence: CASITGRGGYTF. Written as DNA, the CDR3 is TGTGCCAGTATTACTGGGAGGGGTGGCTACACCTTC.